This T cell receptor (beta chain) was sequenced during a study of molecular identifiers for immune sequencing clone quantification listed by TCRdb under 2018. Study-level background: In a replicate experiment, RNA from roughly 20,000 or 100,000 naive CD8 T cells was split into five aliquots, four of which were sequenced. The study was a methods study using CD8 T cells to benchmark molecular-identifier clustering-based TCR repertoire sequencing (MIDCIRS) and TCR RNA copy counting. Summary of the overall study and its limitations: Modeling gave roughly 2.9 recovered TCR RNA copies per cell versus about 10 by digital PCR, implying 25% to 30% capture efficiency. Spiked-in Jurkat TCR RNA equivalent to a single cell was reported to be detectable even among approximately 1.1 million naive CD8 T cells. The naive libraries included spiked-in Jurkat TCR RNA (10 copies' worth), and this Jurkat TCR RNA is not part of the donor repertoire. In CMV-specific effector cells, clones with more than 20 RNA copies accounted for over 98% of molecules, whereas in naive cells such clones accounted for under 1%. When barcode sub-clustering was left out, chimeric consensus sequences inflated TCR diversity, with chimeras reaching as high as 47%. Highly expanded clone sizes could be underestimated if identical TCR molecules share a barcode.

Library preparation employed PCR. The sequencer was an Illumina HiSeq 4000. Bulk TCR libraries were generated as previously described, with the TCR primers listed in Table S5 used. The Qiagen AllPrep DNA/RNA kit was used to purify total RNA. Reads from multiple sequencing runs of the same library were pooled before analysis. The original methods were these. Reads were retained only if an exact TCR constant sequence was present, and the retained reads were trimmed to 150 nt and grouped according to their 12-nt molecular barcodes. Reads inside each barcode group were sub-clustered using a 15% Levenshtein threshold, and a quality-weighted consensus sequence was constructed for each RNA molecule. Non-functional sequences were excluded, and lower-count sequences lying one edit away from another sequence were also excluded. Barcode sub-clusters with fewer than 20% of the maximum read count were removed, based on fitting two negative binomial distributions. The public reads were reanalyzed by TCRdb: fastp trimming at Q25, MiXCR alignment, in-frame beta chains only. Rows with one shared CDR3 protein collapse into an entry with the most common genes and DNA. In this record, the V and J calls reflect TCRdb's handling and not the investigators' own analysis. This sample gives around 470,000 distinct CDR3 sequences in total; roughly a fifth of them show up just once. The ten largest clones represent around 0.84% of the sample.

This clonotype was seen a few times. What this receptor recognizes is not known. No base-level quality is on record; no much larger clone is a single base apart. Libraries of naive CD8 T cells were built from anywhere between roughly 20,000 and 1,100,000 sorted cells, with 10%, 30% or 50% of the purified RNA used. Naive CD8 T cells were FACS-sorted as CD8+CD4-CCR7+CD45RA+ on a BD FACSAria II into RLT Plus buffer. To test detection sensitivity, Jurkat RNA equal to ten TCR copies was added to samples of about 20,000-1,000,000 naive CD8 T cells. CD8 T cells were enriched with RosetteSep CD8+ T Cell Enrichment Cocktail and Ficoll-Paque, followed by ACK red cell lysis. This clonotype was obtained from a human donor in good health. Some libraries in this study had Jurkat cell RNA spiked in. The sample comprised naive CD8+ T cells from blood, with Jurkat cell RNA spiked in. This sample's cell subset or site label indicates: FACS-sorted CD8+CD4-CCR7+CD45RA+ naive T cells.

The DNA sequence reads TGTGCCAGCACCCCCCCATCTGGAAACACCATATATTTT. Its protein product is CASTPPSGNTIYF. The chain links TRBV6-5 with TRBJ1-3, with the D gene not confidently named. As encoded in the germline V gene, CDR1 is MNHEY while CDR2 is SVGAGI. From its cysteine to its phenylalanine, the CDR3 spans 13 amino acids. Only CDR3 DNA is held: 39 bases, read in frame from base 1. Cut back by 7 bases and 1 base, the V and J ends lie 8 bases apart.